This is a list of T cell receptor beta chains from one sample in a study of T cells in Graves' hyperthyroidism and ophthalmopathy. One entry per CDR3 protein results from TCRdb running MiXCR on the multiplex PCR reads. The data hold about 770,000 distinct CDR3 sequences, with about 17% observed a single time. Material: blood. The receptors were gathered from a woman aged 45-65 years with Graves' hyperthyroidism that later progressed to Graves' ophthalmopathy. CDR3s include the opening cysteine and the closing phenylalanine or tryptophan. Fields, in order: J gene, D gene, V gene, CDR3 length, clone size, CDR3 DNA, CDR3 protein. The D gene is left open where the match is weak. A clone size is listed for some rows: how often the clone was seen (once, few, many), or a class if it is expanded.

J: TRBJ1-1; D: -; V: TRBV10-3; length: 12; size: few; DNA: TGTGCCATCAGTGATGGGGCAGGCAAAGCTTTCTTT; CDR3: CAISDGAGKAFF
J: TRBJ2-1; D: TRBD2; V: TRBV7-8; length: 16; size: -; DNA: TGTGCCAGCAGCTTAGTCCTAGCGGGGGTCGACAATGAGCAGTTCTTC; CDR3: CASSLVLAGVDNEQFF
J: TRBJ2-5; D: TRBD1; V: TRBV20-1; length: 13; size: -; DNA: TGCAGTGCTAAGGGGGCCTCGAGGGAGACCCAGTACTTC; CDR3: CSAKGASRETQYF
J: TRBJ2-1; D: TRBD2; V: TRBV6-1; length: 16; size: -; DNA: TGTGCCAGCAGTTGGGGCGGGGGTTCATCATCCAATGAGCAGTTCTTC; CDR3: CASSWGGGSSSNEQFF
J: TRBJ2-7; D: TRBD1; V: TRBV19; length: 15; size: -; DNA: TGTGCCAGTAGTGGAGAAGGGACAGGGTTCTACGAGCAGTACTTC; CDR3: CASSGEGTGFYEQYF
J: TRBJ2-6; D: -; V: TRBV3-1; length: 16; size: -; DNA: TGTGCCAGCAGCCAAGATGTGGAGGCTGGGGCCAACGTCCTGACTTTC; CDR3: CASSQDVEAGANVLTF
J: TRBJ1-4; D: TRBD1; V: TRBV2; length: 13; size: few; DNA: TGTGCCAGCGAACCGACAGGGTTTGAAAAACTGTTTTTT; CDR3: CASEPTGFEKLFF
J: TRBJ1-2; D: -; V: TRBV18; length: 13; size: many; DNA: TGTGCCAGCTCACCGTTACAAGGGAATGGCTACACCTTC; CDR3: CASSPLQGNGYTF
J: TRBJ1-4; D: -; V: TRBV11-2; length: 16; size: -; DNA: TGTGCCAGCAGCTTAGGCGGGGGGGCGAGGAATGAAAAACTGTTTTTT; CDR3: CASSLGGGARNEKLFF
J: TRBJ1-2; D: -; V: TRBV20-1; length: 13; size: many; DNA: TGCAGTGCTAGAGATCCTCAGACGGGGGGCTACACCTTC; CDR3: CSARDPQTGGYTF
J: TRBJ1-5; D: -; V: TRBV6-1; length: 15; size: -; DNA: TGTGCCAGCAGTGAAGAGGAGGGGGGAAATCAGCCCCAGCATTTT; CDR3: CASSEEEGGNQPQHF
J: TRBJ2-7; D: TRBD1; V: TRBV29-1; length: 15; size: few; DNA: TGCAGCGTTATCCGTGGACAGGGGATTTCCTACGAGCAGTACTTC; CDR3: CSVIRGQGISYEQYF
J: TRBJ2-6; D: TRBD1; V: TRBV20-1; length: 14; size: many; DNA: TGCAGTGTAGACAGGGGTCCTGGGGCCAACGTCCTGACTTTC; CDR3: CSVDRGPGANVLTF
J: TRBJ1-2; D: -; V: TRBV15; length: 14; size: -; DNA: TGTGCCACCAGCAGAGATCGGGGTAACTATGGCTACACCTTC; CDR3: CATSRDRGNYGYTF
J: TRBJ2-1; D: -; V: TRBV20-1; length: 14; size: many; DNA: TGCAGTGCTAGTTTTCCGGGGTTGGGCAATGAGCAGTTCTTC; CDR3: CSASFPGLGNEQFF
J: TRBJ1-6; D: -; V: TRBV6-6; length: 15; size: few; DNA: TGTGCCAGCAGTTACGCCCCAGGGCGTGTTTCACCCCTCCACTTT; CDR3: CASSYAPGRVSPLHF
J: TRBJ1-5; D: TRBD1; V: TRBV6-2/TRBV6-3; length: 16; size: -; DNA: TGTGCCAGCAGGGGCACCAGGGGACAGGGCAATCAGCCCCAGCATTTT; CDR3: CASRGTRGQGNQPQHF
J: TRBJ2-5; D: -; V: TRBV27; length: 15; size: -; DNA: TGTGCCAGCAGTTTTATACCCCCGCAGGTAGAGACCCAGTACTTC; CDR3: CASSFIPPQVETQYF
J: TRBJ1-4; D: -; V: TRBV5-5; length: 14; size: -; DNA: TGTGCCAGCAGCTTGACAGGGTCCCATGAAAAACTGTTTTTT; CDR3: CASSLTGSHEKLFF
J: TRBJ1-2; D: -; V: TRBV6-2/TRBV6-3; length: 15; size: many; DNA: TGTGCCAGCAACTACTTTGCTTGGGGAAGGAATGGCTACACCTTC; CDR3: CASNYFAWGRNGYTF
J: TRBJ2-3; D: TRBD2; V: TRBV20-1; length: 15; size: many; DNA: TGCAGTGCCGCCTCCGGAACTAGCGGAGCAGATACGCAGTATTTT; CDR3: CSAASGTSGADTQYF
J: TRBJ1-1; D: -; V: TRBV11-3; length: 14; size: many; DNA: TGTGCCAGCAGCCCCGACCCGAAGAACACTGAAGCTTTCTTT; CDR3: CASSPDPKNTEAFF